The present T cell receptor (beta chain) was sequenced within a study of CD8+ T cells in alopecia areata (dated by TCRdb to 2017 to 2018). Regarding the study in general: Treated patients were enrolled in an open-label pilot trial of oral tofacitinib at 5 to 10 mg twice daily for moderate-to-severe alopecia areata. Tofacitinib was administered for 6 to 18 months, and 6 months of follow-up off drug were then conducted to assess delayed response and recurrence. The SALT score, which quantifies the percentage of affected scalp surface area, was used to measure disease severity in treated patients. The study used high-throughput TCRbeta sequencing to examine T cell clonal expansion in alopecia areata, in both the C3H/HeJ mouse model and human patients. On the human side, TCRbeta sequencing was run on scalp tissue and on sorted CD4+ and CD8+ peripheral blood T cells from healthy controls and from alopecia areata patients with either patchy or totalis/universalis disease. Biopsies were taken from tofacitinib-treated patients at baseline and again at 4 and 24 weeks into treatment, and several of those patients also had a later scalp biopsy. Scalp clonality was compared across normal scalp (n=4), patchy alopecia areata scalp (n=8), and alopecia totalis/universalis scalp (n=8). The RNA source kit depended on sample type: the PAXgene miRNA kit for fixed scalp, the miRNeasy kit for PBMCs, and the RNeasy kit for mouse skin. immunoSEQ multiplex PCR using 35 Vbeta forward primers and 13 Jbeta reverse primers was used to amplify TCRbeta CDR3 regions.

The library was built by means of the immunoSEQ multiplex PCR assay. To provide template for TCR sequencing, every sample had RNA extracted and reverse transcribed into cDNA. First-strand cDNA was synthesized using SuperScript III with a 2:1 mix of oligo-dT and random hexamers. Amplification bias was assessed with a synthetic immune receptor repertoire, and residual bias was removed computationally. As for the authors' bioinformatics: Raw reads were preprocessed for error removal, and CDR3 was defined according to IMGT conventions as running from the conserved cysteine to phenylalanine. Clonality was computed as 1 minus the Shannon entropy, with the entropy normalized by log2 of the number of productive unique TCRs. CD4 or CD8 identity of scalp clones was inferred by cross-referencing scalp TCRbeta sequences with sorted blood CD4 and CD8 repertoires. Entries here come from immuneACCESS through TCRdb and include only in-frame sequences with V and J called. Some clones fail to appear in such tables; in the studies checked, an unresolved V gene covers under half of the shortfall, and the cause of the remainder is unknown. D and trimming come from the DNA, and the V and J calls and clone size come from that table. The sample table lists around 200,000 clones, 64% of them with a count of one. Together, the top ten hold around 3.9% of the sample.

V is pared back by 4 bases and J by 3 bases, with 10 bases lying between the germline termini. According to the germline V gene, CDR1 reads SGDLS and CDR2 reads YYNGEE. Counted from cysteine to phenylalanine, this CDR3 has 13 amino acids. Only CDR3 DNA is held: 39 bases, read in frame from base 1. The sample holds a few counts of this clone. What this receptor recognizes is not known. The record has no base qualities; no much larger clone is one base away. According to the study, the label for this sample's time point signals: 4 weeks on oral tofacitinib. Taken with the paper, the label for treatment or condition translates to: oral pan-JAK inhibitor, 5-10 mg twice daily. Lesional scalp punch biopsies and peripheral blood were obtained from alopecia areata patients. PBMCs were separated by density centrifugation and stained for CD3, CD4 and CD8, after which CD4+ and CD8+ T cells were sorted on a FACSAria.

Results and caveats for the whole study, not just this receptor: Shared TCR sequences between patients were less evident than in mice, which may be partly attributable to HLA diversity in the patient population. Because the treated cohort was small and had just a single nonresponder, larger studies are needed to establish links between baseline CD8+ expansion and response. Tofacitinib significantly decreased scalp clonality and the number of expanded CD8+ clones among the top 100 scalp clones. Higher clonality and more expanded CD8+ clones were observed in lesional scalp than in normal scalp, particularly in alopecia totalis/universalis, a finding suggestive of antigenic drive. Many expanded lesional clones persisted in scalp and blood during tofacitinib treatment, which may partly explain relapse after stopping treatment. Unlike mouse skin, where gammadelta T cells dominate, normal human skin contains resident alphabeta T cells that get sequenced too, which complicates analysis of the scalp TCR repertoire.

This TCR was sampled from a human donor with alopecia areata. This sequence uses TRBV9 and TRBJ1-1; no D gene call is confident. Sequences were derived from CD4+ T cells sorted from blood, sampled at week 4, from a patient treated with tofacitinib. The DNA is as follows: TGTGCCAGCAGCTTCCGGGTGGACACTGAAGCTTTCTTT. Translated, it gives CASSFRVDTEAFF.